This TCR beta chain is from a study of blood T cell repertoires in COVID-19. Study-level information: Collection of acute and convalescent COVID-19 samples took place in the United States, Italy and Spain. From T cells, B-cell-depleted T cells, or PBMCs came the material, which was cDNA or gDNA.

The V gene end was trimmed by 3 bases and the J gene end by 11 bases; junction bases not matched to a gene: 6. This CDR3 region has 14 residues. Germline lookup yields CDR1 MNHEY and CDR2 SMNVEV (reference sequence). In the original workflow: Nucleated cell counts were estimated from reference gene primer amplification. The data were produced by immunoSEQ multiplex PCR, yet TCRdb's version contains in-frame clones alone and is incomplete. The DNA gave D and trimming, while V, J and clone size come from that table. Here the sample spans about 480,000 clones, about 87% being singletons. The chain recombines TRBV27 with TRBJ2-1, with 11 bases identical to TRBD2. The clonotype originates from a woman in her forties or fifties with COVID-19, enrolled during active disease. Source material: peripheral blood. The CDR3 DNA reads TGTGCCAGCAGTTTCCCGACTAGCGGGGAGAAGCAGTTCTTC. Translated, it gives CASSFPTSGEKQFF.